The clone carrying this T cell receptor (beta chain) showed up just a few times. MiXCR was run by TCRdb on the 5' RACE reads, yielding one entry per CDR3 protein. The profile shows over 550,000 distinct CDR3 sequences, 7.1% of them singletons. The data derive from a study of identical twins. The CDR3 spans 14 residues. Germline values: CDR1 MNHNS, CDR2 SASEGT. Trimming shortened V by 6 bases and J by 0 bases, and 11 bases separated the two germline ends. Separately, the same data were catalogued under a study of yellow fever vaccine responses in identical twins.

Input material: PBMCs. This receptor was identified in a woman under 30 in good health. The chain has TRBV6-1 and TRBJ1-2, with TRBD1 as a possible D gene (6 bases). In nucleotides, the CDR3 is TGTGCCAGCAGGCCCGGGACAACTAACTATGGCTACACCTTC. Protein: CASRPGTTNYGYTF.